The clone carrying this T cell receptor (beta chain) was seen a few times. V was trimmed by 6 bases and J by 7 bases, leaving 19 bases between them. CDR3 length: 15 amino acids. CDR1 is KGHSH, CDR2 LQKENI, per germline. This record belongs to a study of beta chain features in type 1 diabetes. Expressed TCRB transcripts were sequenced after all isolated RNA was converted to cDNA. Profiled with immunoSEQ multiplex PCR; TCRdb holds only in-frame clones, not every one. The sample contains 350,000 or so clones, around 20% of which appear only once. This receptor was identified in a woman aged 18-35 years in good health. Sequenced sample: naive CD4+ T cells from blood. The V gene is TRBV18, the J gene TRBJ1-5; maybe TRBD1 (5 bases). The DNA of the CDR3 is TGTGCCAGCTCCTCCGGGCAAGGGCGGGACCAGCCCCAGCATTTT. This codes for CASSSGQGRDQPQHF.